Shown below are 19 T cell receptor beta chains from a single sample sequenced in a study of brain T cells in children with intractable seizures. Time point denoted: blood from clinic visit 5 months post-surgery; TSC patient then seizure free. Sequencing was performed with immunoSEQ multiplex PCR; in TCRdb, only in-frame clones are kept and a portion is missing. The sample comprises hundreds of thousands of clones, roughly 92% of which are singletons, and 4.5% to 7% rests with the top ten. The specimen comprised peripheral blood, sampled about 5 months after surgery. The receptors derive from a boy under two years old with tuberous sclerosis and intractable seizures.

J is TRBJ1-2 and V is TRBV7-8; the D is unclear. This CDR3 spans 13 amino acids. V gave up 2 bases and J gave up 4 bases, with 8 bases separating them. The germline CDR1 and CDR2 sequences are SGHVS and FQNEAQ. CDR3 sequence (DNA): TGTGCCAGCAGCTTACTGGGGAGCTATGGCTACACCTTC. This codes for CASSLLGSYGYTF.

At least ten counts were recorded for this clone. The V gene is TRBV27, the J gene TRBJ1-2; possibly TRBD1 for D (6 bases). Per germline, CDR1 MNHEY and CDR2 SMNVEV (reference sequence). The CDR3 sequence is 13 residues long. Trimming removed 4 bases from V and 4 bases from J, with 10 bases in between. The CDR3 region is CASSYGGGYGYTF. The CDR3 DNA sequence: TGTGCCAGCAGTTATGGGGGCGGCTATGGCTACACCTTC.

The CDR3 here is CATTDREGQPQHF. In nucleotides, the CDR3 is TGTGCCACCACGGACAGGGAGGGTCAGCCCCAGCATTTT. The chain couples TRBV21-1 to TRBJ1-5; no DNA check was done on the table's D call, TRBD1. TRBV21-1 is deemed a pseudogene. The CDR3 length is 13 residues.

The V call is TRBV12-3 or TRBV12-4, the J call TRBJ1-3; D is undetermined. With 3 bases removed from V and 1 base from J, the gap between germline ends came to 1 base. CDR3 length equals 12 residues. The CDR3 DNA sequence: TGTGCCAGCAGTTTTTCTGGAAACACCATATATTTT. Translation: CASSFSGNTIYF.

This sequence joins TRBV5-6 and TRBJ2-3; 15 nucleotides line up with TRBD2. This CDR3 contains 18 residues. Germline CDR1 is SGHDT and CDR2 is YYEEEE. Trimming took 2 bases from V and 4 from J; bases not matched to a gene: 8. The CDR3 loop reads CASSLKWTSGRAADTQYF. CDR3 DNA sequence: TGTGCCAGCAGCTTAAAATGGACTAGCGGGAGGGCCGCAGATACGCAGTATTTT.

The rearrangement uses TRBV5-5 and TRBJ2-3; D gene unclear. The germline gives CDR1 SGHKS, CDR2 YYEKEE (reference sequence). CDR3 length equals 13 residues. The V and J ends lost 1 base and 4 bases respectively, with 7 bases between them. The CDR3 nucleotides read TGTGCCAGCAGCTTGCCAGGAGCAGATACGCAGTATTTT. Translated, it gives CASSLPGADTQYF.

The chain links TRBV19 to TRBJ2-1; 13 bases agree with TRBD2. CDR1 and CDR2 from the germline V gene are LNHDA and SQIVND (reference sequence). The CDR3 has 15 residues. J gave up 7 bases and V 6 bases, and 6 bases lay outside the gene matches. DNA for the CDR3: TGTGCCAGTAGCGGACTAGCGGGAGTTTGGAATGAGCAGTTCTTC. Protein: CASSGLAGVWNEQFF.

The rearrangement links TRBV6-5 to TRBJ1-2, with 9 nucleotides matching TRBD1. Germline V gene lookup returns CDR1 MNHEY and CDR2 SVGAGI. This CDR3 has 15 amino acids. J gave up 3 bases and V 6 bases, and 8 bases lay outside the gene matches. The CDR3: CASRRTGDQDYGYTF. Here the CDR3 DNA reads TGTGCCAGCAGGAGGACAGGGGATCAGGACTATGGCTACACCTTC.

Note on this clone: At one end the junction does not follow the germline gene, possibly because of a read error. V is TRBV25-1 and J is TRBJ2-1; the D is unclear. This CDR3 spans 11 amino acids. Germline values: CDR1 MGHDK, CDR2 SYGVNS. CDR3 sequence: CASREYNEQFF. CDR3 nucleotides: TGTGCCAGCAGGGAATACAATGAGCAGTTCTTC. Using reference TRBV25-1 and TRBJ2-1 for the parts outside the CDR3, the full variable domain is EADIYQTPRYLVIGTGKKITLECSQTMGHDKMYWYQQDPGMELHLIHYSYGVNSTEKGDLSSESTVSRIRTEHFPLTLESARPSHTSQYLCASREYNEQFFGPGTRLTVL.

The chain has TRBV27 and TRBJ2-1; D is unresolved. The V end was cut by 0 bases, the J end by 0 bases, with 9 bases between. CDR3 length: 16 residues. Looked up from germline, CDR1 is MNHEY and CDR2 is SMNVEV (reference sequence). CDR3 nucleotides: TGTGCCAGCAGTTTATCTCTCGCTAGCTCCTACAATGAGCAGTTCTTC. Its protein product is CASSLSLASSYNEQFF.

The chain couples TRBV6-5 to TRBJ2-1, with 7 positions matching TRBD2. The CDR3 covers 13 residues. Germline V gene data show CDR1 as MNHEY and CDR2 as SVGAGI. Unmatched junction bases numbered 2, after V lost 7 bases and J lost 2 bases. CDR3: CASTLAAYNEQFF. CDR3 DNA sequence: TGTGCCAGCACCCTAGCGGCCTACAATGAGCAGTTCTTC.

The rearrangement joins TRBV25-1 to TRBJ1-6; 10 nucleotides line up with TRBD1. Trimming cost V 5 bases and J 6 bases; bases outside gene matches: 4. From germline, CDR1 is MGHDK and CDR2 SYGVNS. This CDR3 has 15 amino acids. CDR3 DNA sequence: TGTGCCAGCAGTATTAGGGACAGGGGTAATTCACCCCTCCACTTT. Residues: CASSIRDRGNSPLHF. The variable domain in full, completed from reference TRBV25-1 and TRBJ1-6, reads EADIYQTPRYLVIGTGKKITLECSQTMGHDKMYWYQQDPGMELHLIHYSYGVNSTEKGDLSSESTVSRIRTEHFPLTLESARPSHTSQYLCASSIRDRGNSPLHFGNGTRLTVT.

This clone was counted a single time. The rearrangement uses TRBV11-2 and TRBJ2-2, with D possibly being TRBD2 (6 bases). CDR3 length: 15 amino acids. V lost 3 bases and J lost 4, with 12 bases in between. CDR1 is SGHAT, CDR2 FQNNGV, per germline. CDR3 nucleotide sequence: TGTGCCAGCAGCTTGGTCGAGGGAGGCACCGGGGAGCTGTTTTTT. Translated, it gives CASSLVEGGTGELFF.

The gene calls are TRBV5-8 and TRBJ1-4; TRBD1 aligns across 8 bases. The V segment lost 4 bases and the J segment 3 bases; nucleotides outside the gene matches: 11. This CDR3 is 17 amino acids long. The germline gives CDR1 SGHTS, CDR2 YDEGEE. CDR3: CASSPGQGGLSNEKLFF. The CDR3 DNA reads TGTGCCAGCAGCCCCGGACAGGGAGGTCTCTCTAATGAAAAACTGTTTTTT.

The chain carries TRBV4-1 and TRBJ1-2, with a possible D match to TRBD1 (6 bases). Germline CDR1 and CDR2: MGHRA and YSYEKL. The CDR3 runs 14 residues. V was shortened by 3 bases and J by 8 bases, with 16 bases between the two germline ends. The chain's CDR3 is CASSHPGQARGYTF. The CDR3 nucleotides read TGCGCCAGCAGCCACCCGGGACAAGCGAGGGGCTACACCTTC.

The V call is TRBV7-8, the J call TRBJ2-3, with D tentatively TRBD2 (5 bases). With 1 base removed from V and 2 bases from J, the gap between germline ends came to 13 bases. In germline, CDR1 is SGHVS, CDR2 FQNEAQ. This CDR3 is built from 16 residues. The CDR3 DNA reads as TGTGCCAGCAGCTTAGGGACGGGATCTTCCACAGATACGCAGTATTTT. Translated: CASSLGTGSSTDTQYF.

V is TRBV4-1 and J is TRBJ1-2; 11 bases match TRBD1. Germline CDR1 reads MGHRA; CDR2 reads YSYEKL. The length of the CDR3 is 16 residues. V was pared by 2 bases and J by 7 bases, with 9 bases of the junction left unmatched. The CDR3 region has the DNA TGCGCCAGCAGCCAACTGTTAGGGACAGGGGGGGGTGGCTACACCTTC. Translation gives CASSQLLGTGGGGYTF.

The chain is built from TRBV3-1 (or the pseudogene TRBV3-2) and TRBJ2-5; no reliable D call. This CDR3 comprises 11 residues. V was cut by 5 bases and J by 5 bases, with 6 bases left in between. Germline-derived CDR1 and CDR2 are LGHDT and YNNKEL (reference sequence). The CDR3 DNA reads as TGTGCCAGCAGCGCGAAGGAGACCCAGTACTTC. Translating gives CASSAKETQYF.

This chain connects TRBV11-3 to TRBJ2-7; TRBD1 is a possible D gene (6 bases). The CDR3 has 14 amino acids. V was trimmed by 5 bases and J by 1 base, leaving 12 bases between them. The germline V gene has CDR1 SGHNT and CDR2 YENEEA. CDR3 in amino acids: CASSDDRLSYEQYF. CDR3 sequence (DNA): TGTGCCAGCAGCGACGACAGGCTATCCTACGAGCAGTACTTC.